These T cell receptor beta chains were read from a single sample in a study of blood T cell repertoires in COVID-19. Profiled with immunoSEQ multiplex PCR; TCRdb holds only in-frame clones, not every one. The sample shows about 100,000 clones, about nine tenths of them seen only once. Sequencing was performed on peripheral blood. These receptors were taken from a human donor with active COVID-19. The donor label of this sample is uncertain. Both conserved end residues are part of each CDR3. The D gene is left open where the match is weak. Clone size is given for some rows only: seen once, a few or many times, or a class if the clone is expanded.

TRBD1 | . | 18 | TRBJ2-1 | TRBV3-1/TRBV3-2 | TGTGCCAGCAGCCCTGGCTTAAGACCGGGACAGGGTTACAATGAGCAGTTCTTC | CASSPGLRPGQGYNEQFF
. | once | 16 | TRBJ1-1 | TRBV19 | TGTGCCAGTAGGATGGGATGGGGGGGTGTGAACACTGAAGCTTTCTTT | CASRMGWGGVNTEAFF
TRBD1 | . | 17 | TRBJ1-1 | TRBV14 | TGTGCCAGCAGCCAAGGTCGGGACAGGGGGCTTCGCACTGAAGCTTTCTTT | CASSQGRDRGLRTEAFF
TRBD2 | . | 17 | TRBJ2-3 | TRBV2 | TGTGCCAGCCGGCGGTGGGGTAGCGGGGACTCCACAGATACGCAGTATTTT | CASRRWGSGDSTDTQYF
. | . | 17 | TRBJ2-3 | TRBV5-4 | TGTGCCAGCAGCTCTGCGGGGGCGGGGGTTCGCACAGATACGCAGTATTTT | CASSSAGAGVRTDTQYF
. | . | 15 | TRBJ1-1 | TRBV6-2/TRBV6-3 | TGTGCCAGCAGTTACTCGCGGGCGGGGAACACTGAAGCTTTCTTT | CASSYSRAGNTEAFF
. | . | 17 | TRBJ1-2 | TRBV5-5 | TGTGCCAGCAGCTTGGATCAGGAGGCAGCTGCGAACTATGGCTACACCTTC | CASSLDQEAAANYGYTF
. | . | 15 | TRBJ1-1 | TRBV2 | TGTGCCAGCAGTGAAGAGGCAGGAATGAACACTGAAGCTTTCTTT | CASSEEAGMNTEAFF
TRBD2 | . | 14 | TRBJ2-7 | TRBV10-1 | TGCGCCAGCAGTCCTAGCGGGAGCTCCTACGAGCAGTACTTC | CASSPSGSSYEQYF
TRBD2 | once | 16 | TRBJ2-3 | TRBV6-4 | TGTGCCAGCAGTGAAGGGGCGGGGGGGCCTATAGATACGCAGTATTTT | CASSEGAGGPIDTQYF
TRBD1 | . | 14 | TRBJ1-1 | TRBV18 | TGTGCCAGCTCACCAATTGGGACAGGAGATGAAGCTTTCTTT | CASSPIGTGDEAFF
TRBD2 | . | 18 | TRBJ2-2 | TRBV4-2 | TGTGCCAGCAGCCAAGATCTGGCTAGCGGGGGGGGCACCGGGGAGCTGTTTTTT | CASSQDLASGGGTGELFF
. | . | 13 | TRBJ1-3 | TRBV7-2 | TGTGCCAGCAGCCTGACAGTTGGGAACACCATATATTTT | CASSLTVGNTIYF
. | . | 13 | TRBJ2-1 | TRBV2 | TGTGCCAGCATGGGAGGACTCAGCAATGAGCAGTTCTTC | CASMGGLSNEQFF
TRBD1 | . | 15 | TRBJ1-1 | TRBV13 | TGTGCCAGCAGCCCCGGACAGGGGGCAGGAACTGAAGCTTTCTTT | CASSPGQGAGTEAFF
. | . | 13 | TRBJ1-2 | TRBV12-3/TRBV12-4 | TGTGCCAGCAGTTTAGCACAGCTCGGAGGCTACACCTTC | CASSLAQLGGYTF
TRBD2 | once | 15 | TRBJ2-1 | TRBV7-3 | TGTGCCAGCAGCGGTAGCGGGGGTACGTTTGATGAGCAGTTCTTC | CASSGSGGTFDEQFF